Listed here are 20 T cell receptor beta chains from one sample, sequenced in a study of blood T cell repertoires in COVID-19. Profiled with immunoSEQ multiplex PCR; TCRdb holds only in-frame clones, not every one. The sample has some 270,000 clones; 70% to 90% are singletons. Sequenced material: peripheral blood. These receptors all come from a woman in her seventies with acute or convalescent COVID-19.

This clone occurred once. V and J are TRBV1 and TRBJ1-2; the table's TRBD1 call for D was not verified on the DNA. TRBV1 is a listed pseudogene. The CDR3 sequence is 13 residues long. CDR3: CTSSLDGQGDYTF. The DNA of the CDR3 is TGCACCAGCAGCTTAGATGGACAGGGGGACTACACCTTC.

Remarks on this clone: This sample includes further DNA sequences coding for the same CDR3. The CDR3 coding sequence is TGCGCCAGCAGCTCCGGCACAGATACGCAGTATTTT. This translates into CASSSGTDTQYF. This chain joins TRBV5-1 and TRBJ2-3; D remains ambiguous. The V gene's germline CDR1 is SGHRS and CDR2 YFSETQ. The V end lost 3 bases, the J end lost 1 base, and 3 bases lay between the germline ends. The CDR3 consists of 12 residues.

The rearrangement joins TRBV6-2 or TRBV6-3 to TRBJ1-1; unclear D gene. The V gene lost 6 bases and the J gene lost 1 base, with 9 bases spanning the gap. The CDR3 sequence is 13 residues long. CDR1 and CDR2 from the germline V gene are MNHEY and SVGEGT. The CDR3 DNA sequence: TGTGCCAGCAGCGCGACTGCGAACACTGAAGCTTTCTTT. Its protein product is CASSATANTEAFF.

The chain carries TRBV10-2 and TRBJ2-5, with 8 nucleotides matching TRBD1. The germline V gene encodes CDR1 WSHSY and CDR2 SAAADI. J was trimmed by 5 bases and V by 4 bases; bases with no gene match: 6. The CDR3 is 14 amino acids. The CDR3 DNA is TGCGCCAGCAGTGGGGACAGGTTTGAGGAGACCCAGTACTTC. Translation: CASSGDRFEETQYF.

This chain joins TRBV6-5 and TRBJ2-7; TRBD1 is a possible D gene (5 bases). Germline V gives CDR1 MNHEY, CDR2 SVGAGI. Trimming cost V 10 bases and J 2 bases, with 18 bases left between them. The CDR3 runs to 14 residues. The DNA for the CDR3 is TGTGCCACCTCCCCCGGACAACTCACCTACGAGCAGTACTTC. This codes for CATSPGQLTYEQYF.

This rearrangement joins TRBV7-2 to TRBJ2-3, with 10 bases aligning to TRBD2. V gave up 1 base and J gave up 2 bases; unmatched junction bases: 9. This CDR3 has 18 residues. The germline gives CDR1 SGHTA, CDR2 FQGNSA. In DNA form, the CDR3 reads TGTGCCAGCAGCTTAGTTGGGAGTAGCGGGGGGTACACAGATACGCAGTATTTT. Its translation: CASSLVGSSGGYTDTQYF.

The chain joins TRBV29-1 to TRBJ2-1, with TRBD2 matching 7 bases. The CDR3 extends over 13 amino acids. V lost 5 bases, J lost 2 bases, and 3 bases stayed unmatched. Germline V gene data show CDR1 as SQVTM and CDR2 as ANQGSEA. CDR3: CSVRDYTYNEQFF. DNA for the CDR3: TGCAGCGTTCGGGACTACACCTACAATGAGCAGTTCTTC.

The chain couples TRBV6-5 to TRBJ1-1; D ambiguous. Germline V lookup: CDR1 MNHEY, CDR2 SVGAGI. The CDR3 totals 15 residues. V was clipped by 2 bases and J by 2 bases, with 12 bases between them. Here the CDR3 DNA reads TGTGCCAGCAGTTACGTCGGGGTTGAAAACACTGAAGCTTTCTTT. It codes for CASSYVGVENTEAFF.

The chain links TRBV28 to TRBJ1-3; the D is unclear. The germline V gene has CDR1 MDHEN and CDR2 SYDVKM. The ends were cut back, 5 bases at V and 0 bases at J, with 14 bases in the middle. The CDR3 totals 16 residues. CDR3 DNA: TGTGCCAGCAGTGCCTCTAAGTGGGCCTCTGGAAACACCATATATTTT. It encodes CASSASKWASGNTIYF.

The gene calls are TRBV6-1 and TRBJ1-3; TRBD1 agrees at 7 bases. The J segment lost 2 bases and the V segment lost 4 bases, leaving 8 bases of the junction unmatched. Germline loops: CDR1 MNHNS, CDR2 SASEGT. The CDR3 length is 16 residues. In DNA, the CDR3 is TGTGCCAGCAGTGTTTTCGACAGGGCCACTGGAAACACCATATATTTT. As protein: CASSVFDRATGNTIYF.

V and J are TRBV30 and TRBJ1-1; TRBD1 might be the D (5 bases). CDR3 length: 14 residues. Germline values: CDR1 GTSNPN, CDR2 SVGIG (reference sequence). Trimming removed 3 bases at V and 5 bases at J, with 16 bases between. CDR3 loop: CAWSTAGWGTEAFF. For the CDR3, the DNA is TGTGCCTGGAGCACGGCAGGGTGGGGAACTGAAGCTTTCTTT.

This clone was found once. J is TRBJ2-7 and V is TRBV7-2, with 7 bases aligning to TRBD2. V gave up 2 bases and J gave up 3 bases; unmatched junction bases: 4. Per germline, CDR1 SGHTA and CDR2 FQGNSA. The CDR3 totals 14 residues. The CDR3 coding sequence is TGTGCCAGCAGCTTAACCAGCGGGGTCTACGAGCAGTACTTC. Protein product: CASSLTSGVYEQYF.

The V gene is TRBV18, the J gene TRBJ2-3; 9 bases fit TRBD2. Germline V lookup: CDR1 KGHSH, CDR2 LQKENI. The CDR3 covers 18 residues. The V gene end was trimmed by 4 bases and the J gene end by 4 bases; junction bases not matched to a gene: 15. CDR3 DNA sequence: TGTGCCAGCTCACTCTATATACCTGGAACTAGCGGGTCAGATACGCAGTATTTT. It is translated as CASSLYIPGTSGSDTQYF.

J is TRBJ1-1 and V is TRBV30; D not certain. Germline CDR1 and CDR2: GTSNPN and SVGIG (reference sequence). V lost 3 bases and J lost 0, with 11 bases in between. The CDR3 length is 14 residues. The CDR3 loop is CAWSQQSVNTEAFF. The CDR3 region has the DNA TGTGCCTGGAGCCAACAGTCGGTGAACACTGAAGCTTTCTTT.

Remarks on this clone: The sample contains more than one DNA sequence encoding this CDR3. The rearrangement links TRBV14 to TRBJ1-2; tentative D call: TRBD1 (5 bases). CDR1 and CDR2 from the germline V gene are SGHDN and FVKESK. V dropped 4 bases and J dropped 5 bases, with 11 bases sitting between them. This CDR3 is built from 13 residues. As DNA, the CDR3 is TGTGCCAGCAGCCCCCAGCGGGGGTATGGCTACACCTTC. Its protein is CASSPQRGYGYTF.

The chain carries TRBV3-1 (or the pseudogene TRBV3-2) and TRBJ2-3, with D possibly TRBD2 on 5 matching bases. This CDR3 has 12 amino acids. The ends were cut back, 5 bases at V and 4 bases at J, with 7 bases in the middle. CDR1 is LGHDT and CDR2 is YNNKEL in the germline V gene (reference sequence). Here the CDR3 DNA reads TGTGCCAGCAGCACTAGTGCAGATACGCAGTATTTT. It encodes CASSTSADTQYF.

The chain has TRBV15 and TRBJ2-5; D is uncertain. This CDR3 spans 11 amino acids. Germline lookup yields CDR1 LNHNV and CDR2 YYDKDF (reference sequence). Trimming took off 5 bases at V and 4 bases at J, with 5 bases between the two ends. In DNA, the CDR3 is TGTGCCACCAGCCTCCGAGAGACCCAGTACTTC. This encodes CATSLRETQYF.

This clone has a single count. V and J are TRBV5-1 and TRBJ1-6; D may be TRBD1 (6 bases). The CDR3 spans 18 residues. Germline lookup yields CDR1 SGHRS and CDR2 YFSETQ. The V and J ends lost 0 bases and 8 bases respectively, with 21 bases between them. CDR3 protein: CASSLAFLGQGAYSPLHF. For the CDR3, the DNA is TGCGCCAGCAGCTTGGCCTTCCTGGGACAAGGGGCATATTCACCCCTCCACTTT.

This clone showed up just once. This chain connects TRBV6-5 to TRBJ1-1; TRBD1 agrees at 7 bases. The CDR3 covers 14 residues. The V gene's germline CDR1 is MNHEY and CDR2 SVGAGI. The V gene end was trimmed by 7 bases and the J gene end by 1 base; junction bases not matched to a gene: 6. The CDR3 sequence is CASTTGQTNTEAFF. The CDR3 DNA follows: TGTGCCAGCACCACGGGACAGACGAACACTGAAGCTTTCTTT.

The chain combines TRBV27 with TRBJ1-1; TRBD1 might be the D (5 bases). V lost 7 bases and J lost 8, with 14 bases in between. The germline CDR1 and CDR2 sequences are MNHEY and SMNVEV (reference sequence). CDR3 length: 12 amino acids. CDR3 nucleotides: TGTGCCAGCATCAGTTTTGGGGCCGAAGCTTTCTTT. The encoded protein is CASISFGAEAFF.